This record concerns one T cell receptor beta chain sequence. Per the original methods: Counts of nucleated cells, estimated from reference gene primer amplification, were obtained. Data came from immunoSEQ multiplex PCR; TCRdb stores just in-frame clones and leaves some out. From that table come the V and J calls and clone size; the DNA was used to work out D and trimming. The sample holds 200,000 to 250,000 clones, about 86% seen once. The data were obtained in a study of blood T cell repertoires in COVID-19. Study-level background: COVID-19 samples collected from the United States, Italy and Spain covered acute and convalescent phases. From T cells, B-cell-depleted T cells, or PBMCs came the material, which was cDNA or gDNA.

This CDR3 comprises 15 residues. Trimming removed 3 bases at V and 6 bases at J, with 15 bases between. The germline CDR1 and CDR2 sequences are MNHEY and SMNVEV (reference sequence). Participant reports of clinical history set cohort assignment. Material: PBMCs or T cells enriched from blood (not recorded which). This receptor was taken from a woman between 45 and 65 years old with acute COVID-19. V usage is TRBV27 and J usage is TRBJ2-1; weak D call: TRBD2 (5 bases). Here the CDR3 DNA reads TGTGCCAGCAGTTTCCTTTTCGGAAGCGGCAATGAGCAGTTCTTC. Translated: CASSFLFGSGNEQFF.